This T cell receptor beta chain is from a study of CD8 T cells in ankylosing spondylitis. Broader study findings: There was reportedly significant enrichment of clones that were disease-linked in matched ankylosing spondylitis synovial fluid.

Ten or more counts support this clonotype. The antigen is unknown. Trimming left V 6 bases short and J 1 base short, with 9 bases between. This CDR3 has 12 residues. Germline V gene data show CDR1 as DFQATT and CDR2 as SNEGSKA (reference sequence). Quantitative 5'-RACE with molecular barcodes was used to make the TCR beta libraries. TCRdb re-called the 5' RACE reads through MiXCR, storing one row per CDR3 protein. The table lists some 200,000 distinct CDR3 sequences, around a quarter of them singletons, with under 8% in the top ten. V usage is TRBV20-1 and J usage is TRBJ2-5; possibly TRBD1 or TRBD2 for D (5 bases each). The material sequenced was blood, either unsorted or a sorted T cell fraction (not recorded which). This receptor was taken from a male donor with ankylosing spondylitis or in good health (not recorded which). CDR3 nucleotides: TGCAGTGCAACCGGGGCCCAAGAGACCCAGTACTTC. Its protein is CSATGAQETQYF.